The following is a T cell receptor (beta chain) sequence with its context. Its antigen remains unidentified. The sample holds no much larger clone one base away, and base qualities are not on file. Its CDR3 holds 14 amino acids, cysteine through phenylalanine. CDR3 DNA only is kept here, 42 bases in frame from base 1. Looking up the germline V gene yields CDR1 MNHEY and CDR2 SVGAGI. V and J are trimmed by 6 bases and 4 bases, and the gene matches miss 5 bases of the junction. This specimen comes from a study of blood T cell repertoires in COVID-19 (dated by TCRdb to 2019 to 2021). Background on the whole study: The collaborator samples originated in the United States, Italy and Spain and spanned the acute and convalescent phases of COVID-19. The prospective study material was composed of cDNA or gDNA derived from T cells, B-cell-depleted T cells, or PBMCs. Subjects who had been exposed to COVID-19, were actively infected with it, or had recovered from it provided the deeply sampled blood TCRbeta repertoires that made up the dataset. The repertoires were released in a freely available public database meant as a resource for research on the immune response to SARS-CoV-2. Samples were obtained from the ongoing ImmuneRACE study (first 160 participants) and from 950 to 1,500 subjects provided by 6 global collaborators. Sample metadata almost always included a de-identified subject ID, COVID-19 status, age in years and sex. HLA class I and class II types, where available, came from metadata supplied by the sample provider rather than from assay-based typing. Broader findings and caveats from the paper: The amount of clinical and demographic metadata varied by source and participant and was provided uncurated.

In the prospective study, participants were roughly 18 to 89 years old, resided in 20 to 30 geographic areas of the United States, and were enrolled through a virtual design. Cohort assignment in the prospective study relied on participant-reported clinical history from a screening survey and a study questionnaire. Recovered participants in ImmuneRACE Cohort 3 were defined by two consecutive negative NP/OP PCR tests, clearance by a healthcare professional, or resolution of symptoms. In the prospective study, mobile phlebotomists collected whole blood, serum and a nasopharyngeal or oropharyngeal swab from each participant. Over a roughly 2-month period, participants in the prospective study had the option of providing additional blood draws and questionnaires. Before DNA extraction, blood samples from the prospective study were shipped at room temperature or frozen. TCRbeta CDR3 regions were amplified from genomic DNA by means of the immunoSEQ Assay, a bias-controlled multiplex PCR. Per the source publication's procedure: Within the assay, amplification of reference gene primers was used to estimate how many nucleated cells each sample contained. To quantify the absolute abundance of each unique TCRbeta CDR3 rearrangement, sequence reads were collapsed and filtered. Productive Simpson clonality was computed per sample as the square root of Simpson's diversity index over productive rearrangements. TCRdb re-hosts the immuneACCESS table, in-frame sequences only. Its copies lack some clones; in the studies checked, an unresolved V gene accounts for under half of them, and the cause for the rest is not known. V, J and clone size derive from that table, while D and trimming were established from the DNA sequence. This sample is represented by approximately 350,000 clones; roughly four fifths of them were singletons. 5% to 5.5% of the sample lies in the top ten.

This clonotype originated in a woman between 45 and 60 years old who had recovered from COVID-19. Sample: PBMCs or T cells enriched from blood (not recorded which). The chain was built from TRBV6-5 and TRBJ1-5, and 8 bases in between align with TRBD1. In nucleotides, the sequence is TGTGCCAGCAGCCGGACAGGGCTGAATCAGCCCCAGCATTTT. The translation is CASSRTGLNQPQHF.